This TCR beta chain was obtained from a study of blood T cell repertoires in COVID-19. The ends lost 6 bases at V and 7 bases at J; junction bases unmatched: 5. CDR1 is MNHEY and CDR2 is SVGAGI in the germline V gene. The CDR3 covers 14 residues. Method: immunoSEQ multiplex PCR; TCRdb's copy keeps in-frame clones and lacks some. Here the sample spans 180,000 or so clones, 75% to 90% being singletons. This sequence joins TRBV6-5 and TRBJ1-6; 8 nucleotides line up with TRBD1. The receptor comes from a woman aged 18 to 35 who had recovered from COVID-19. The sample consisted of PBMCs or T cells enriched from blood (not recorded which). CDR3 sequence: CASSRQGLNSPLHF. DNA of the CDR3: TGTGCCAGCAGCCGACAGGGGTTGAATTCACCCCTCCACTTT.